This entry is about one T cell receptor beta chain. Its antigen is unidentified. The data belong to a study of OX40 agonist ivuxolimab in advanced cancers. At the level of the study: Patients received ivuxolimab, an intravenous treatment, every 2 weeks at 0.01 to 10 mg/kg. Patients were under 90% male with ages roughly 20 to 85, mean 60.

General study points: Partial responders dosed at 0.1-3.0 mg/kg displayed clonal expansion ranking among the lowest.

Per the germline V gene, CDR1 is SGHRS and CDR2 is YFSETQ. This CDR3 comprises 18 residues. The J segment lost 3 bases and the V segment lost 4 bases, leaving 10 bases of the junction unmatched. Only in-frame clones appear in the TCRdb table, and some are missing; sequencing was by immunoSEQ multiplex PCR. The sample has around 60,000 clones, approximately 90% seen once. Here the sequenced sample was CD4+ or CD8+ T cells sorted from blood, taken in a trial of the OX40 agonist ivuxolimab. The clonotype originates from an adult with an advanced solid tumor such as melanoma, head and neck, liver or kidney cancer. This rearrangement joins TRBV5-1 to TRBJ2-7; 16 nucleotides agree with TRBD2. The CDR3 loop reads CASSRPGLAGGTIYEQYF. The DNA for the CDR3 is TGCGCCAGCAGCCGACCGGGACTAGCGGGAGGGACCATCTACGAGCAGTACTTC.